At least ten counts were recorded for the clone carrying this T cell receptor beta chain. The data were taken from a study of identical twins. TCRdb reprocessed the 5' RACE reads via MiXCR and lists one record per CDR3 protein. Among under 900,000 distinct CDR3 sequences listed, about 12% were seen once. Germline CDR1 MNHNS, CDR2 SASEGT. The trim removed 6 bases at V and 5 bases at J, leaving 2 bases unmatched. The CDR3 totals 15 residues. This same sample was also part of a study on yellow fever vaccine responses in identical twins.

This chain joins TRBV6-1 and TRBJ2-1, with 15 bases fitting TRBD2. This clonotype originated in a woman between 18 and 29 years old in good health. The sequencing input was PBMCs. CDR3 region: CASRGLAGGDNEQFF. Here the CDR3 DNA reads TGTGCCAGCAGGGGACTAGCGGGGGGCGACAATGAGCAGTTCTTC.